Here is one TCR beta chain with its context. The antigen remains undetermined. Other DNA sequences in this sample translate to the same CDR3. Assay used: immunoSEQ multiplex PCR; TCRdb lists only in-frame clones, some missing. The table shows 2.3 million or so clones, with 93% occurring only once. This record comes from a study of shared clonotypes between healthy human individuals. Study-wide results and limits: In general, naive subsets displayed greater estimated richness than memory subsets did.

Sequenced: naive CD4+ T cells from PBMCs. Subset denoted: CD45RA+ positively selected. This receptor was taken from a man aged 18 to 35 in good health. Some clones in this sample may be carry-over from other donors' samples.

The CDR3 is CASSPGLAGGDTQYF. The CDR3 nucleotides read TGTGCCAGCAGCCCGGGACTAGCGGGAGGGGATACGCAGTATTTT. The V call is TRBV5-6, the J call TRBJ2-3; 16 positions agree with TRBD2. Germline loops: CDR1 SGHDT, CDR2 YYEEEE. CDR3 length equals 15 residues. Germline trimming cut 4 bases from V and 6 bases from J; bases unmatched to any gene: 2.